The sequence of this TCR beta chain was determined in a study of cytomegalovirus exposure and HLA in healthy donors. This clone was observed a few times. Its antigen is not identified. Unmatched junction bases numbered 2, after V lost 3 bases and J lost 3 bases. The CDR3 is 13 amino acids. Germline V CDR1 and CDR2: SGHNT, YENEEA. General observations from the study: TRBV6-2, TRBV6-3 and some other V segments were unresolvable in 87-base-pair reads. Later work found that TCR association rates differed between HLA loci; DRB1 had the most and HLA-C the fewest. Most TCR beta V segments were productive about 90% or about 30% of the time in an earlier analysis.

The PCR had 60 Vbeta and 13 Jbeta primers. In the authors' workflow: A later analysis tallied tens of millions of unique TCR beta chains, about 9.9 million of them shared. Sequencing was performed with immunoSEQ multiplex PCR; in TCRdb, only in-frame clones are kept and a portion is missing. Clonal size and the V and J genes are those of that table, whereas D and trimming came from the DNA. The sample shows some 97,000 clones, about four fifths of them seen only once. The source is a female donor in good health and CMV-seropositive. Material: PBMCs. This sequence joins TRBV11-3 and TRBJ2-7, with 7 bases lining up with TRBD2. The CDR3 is CASSLASGYEQYF. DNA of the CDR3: TGTGCCAGCAGCTTGGCTAGCGGCTACGAGCAGTACTTC.